This T cell receptor beta chain was observed in a study of OX40 agonist ivuxolimab in advanced cancers. TCRdb's copy holds only in-frame clones and misses some; the assay was immunoSEQ multiplex PCR. The table lists 90,000 to 100,000 clones, roughly nine tenths of them singletons. V was shortened by 2 bases and J by 0 bases, with 11 bases between the two germline ends. Germline-derived CDR1 and CDR2 are SGHTA and FQGNSA. CDR3 length: 15 amino acids. This clonotype was obtained from an adult with an advanced solid tumor such as melanoma, head and neck, liver or kidney cancer. The genes are TRBV7-2 and TRBJ2-7, with D unresolved. This specimen was CD4+ or CD8+ T cells sorted from blood, taken in a trial of the OX40 agonist ivuxolimab. The CDR3 DNA is TGTGCCAGCAGCTTAATTCCCGGAGCCTCCTACGAGCAGTACTTC. It is translated as CASSLIPGASYEQYF.